This TCR beta chain appears in the sequencing data of a study of vaccination and CD4 T cells after COVID-19. About the research overall: In the convalescent cohort, there were six males and four females, two of them Hispanic. The authors used overlapping spike peptides from SARS-CoV-2, HCoV-NL63, HCoV-OC43 and HCoV-229E to stimulate cells. Participants were vaccinated with two doses, given as either BNT162b2 or mRNA-1273 vaccine.

The treatment is: approximately 9-day PBMC culture with coronavirus spike peptide pools or control peptides (ViraFEST assay). Expanded clonotypes were found by TCR sequencing after peptide-pool stimulation (ViraFEST). Germline-derived CDR1 and CDR2 are SGHTA and FQGNSA. This CDR3 region has 16 residues. Trimming took off 0 bases at V and 0 bases at J, with 9 bases between the two ends. An Oncomine TCR Beta short-read assay was used to sequence the DNA from cultured CD4+ T cells. MiXCR, applied by TCRdb to the PCR reads, yields one record per CDR3 protein. The sample carries about 21,000 distinct CDR3 sequences, over 45% recorded once. Concerning this clonotype itself: Its specificity is unknown.

The chain recombines TRBV7-2 with TRBJ1-3, with a possible D match to TRBD1 (5 bases). Sequencing was done on a sample of CD4+ T cells from blood, cultured in vitro. The source is a human donor who had recovered from COVID-19. The DNA for the CDR3 is TGTGCCAGCAGCTTAGCGTTAGGGGCCTCTGGAAACACCATATATTTT. Protein sequence: CASSLALGASGNTIYF.